This note documents a single T cell receptor (beta chain) sequence. This entry is derived from a study of T cell changes during pregnancy in multiple sclerosis. The ends lost 3 bases at V and 5 bases at J; junction bases unmatched: 6. There are 15 residues in the CDR3. Germline V lookup: CDR1 SGHTA, CDR2 FQGNSA. Libraries were prepared by immunoSEQ multiplex PCR; TCRdb keeps only in-frame clonotypes and omits some of them. The sample includes roughly 61,000 clones, roughly nine tenths seen only once; the top ten take 2.5% to 4%. The TCR sequence derives from a female donor in good health, enrolled as a control in a pregnancy study. V and J are TRBV7-2 and TRBJ2-7; 11 bases agree with TRBD2. Sequenced material: peripheral blood, taken in the first trimester of pregnancy. The CDR3: CASSFQTSGINEQYF. The CDR3 coding sequence is TGTGCCAGCAGCTTCCAGACTAGCGGGATCAACGAGCAGTACTTC.